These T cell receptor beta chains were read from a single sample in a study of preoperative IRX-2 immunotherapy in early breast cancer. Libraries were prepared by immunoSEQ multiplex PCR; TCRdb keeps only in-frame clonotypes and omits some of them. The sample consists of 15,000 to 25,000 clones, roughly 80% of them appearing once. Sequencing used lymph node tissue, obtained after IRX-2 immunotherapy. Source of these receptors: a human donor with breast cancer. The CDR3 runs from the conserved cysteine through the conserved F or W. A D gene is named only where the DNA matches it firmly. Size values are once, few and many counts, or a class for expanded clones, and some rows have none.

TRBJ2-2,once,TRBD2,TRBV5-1,CASSLLTGTSGGPRNTGELFF,TGCGCCAGCAGCTTGCTGACGGGGACTAGCGGGGGACCACGAAACACCGGGGAGCTGTTTTTT
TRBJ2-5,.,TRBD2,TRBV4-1,CASSQVMSGGVLGTQYF,TGCGCCAGCAGCCAAGTAATGAGCGGGGGGGTGTTAGGGACCCAGTACTTC
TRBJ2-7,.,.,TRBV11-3,CASSSAGQPSHEQYF,TGTGCCAGCAGCTCCGCGGGACAGCCGTCCCACGAGCAGTACTTC
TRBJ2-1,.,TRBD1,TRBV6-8,CASSDGQGAGNEQFF,TGTGCCAGCAGTGACGGACAGGGGGCTGGGAATGAGCAGTTCTTC
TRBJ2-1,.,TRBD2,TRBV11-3,CASSLGTSGRRREQFF,TGTGCCAGCAGCTTGGGGACTAGCGGGAGGCGTCGGGAGCAGTTCTTC
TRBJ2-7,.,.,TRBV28,CASRQGIIYEQYF,TGTGCCAGCAGGCAGGGTATCATCTACGAGCAGTACTTC
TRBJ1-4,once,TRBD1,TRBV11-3,CASSSGTGTEKLFF,TGTGCCAGCAGCTCCGGGACAGGCACTGAAAAACTGTTTTTT
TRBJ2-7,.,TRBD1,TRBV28,CASSFRDRGLNEQYF,TGTGCCAGCAGTTTCAGGGACAGGGGGCTGAACGAGCAGTACTTC
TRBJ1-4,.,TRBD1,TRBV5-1,CASRAETGSEKLFF,TGCGCCAGCAGGGCCGAGACAGGGAGTGAAAAACTGTTTTTT
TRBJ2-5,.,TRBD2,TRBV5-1,CASSLRSGGPVETQYF,TGCGCCAGCAGCTTGAGGTCGGGAGGACCTGTAGAGACCCAGTACTTC
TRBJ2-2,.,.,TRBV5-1,CASTWETGTGELFF,TGCGCCAGCACGTGGGAAACAGGCACCGGGGAGCTGTTTTTT
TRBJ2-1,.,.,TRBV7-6,CASSPRDFYNEQFF,TGTGCCAGCAGCCCTCGGGACTTCTACAATGAGCAGTTCTTC
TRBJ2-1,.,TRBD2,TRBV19,CASARDYPFNEQFF,TGTGCCAGTGCTCGGGACTACCCTTTCAATGAGCAGTTCTTC
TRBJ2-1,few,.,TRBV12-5,CASVLGGYNEQFF,TGTGCTAGTGTTCTAGGAGGGTACAATGAGCAGTTCTTC
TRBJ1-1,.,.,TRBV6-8,CASSRRKSVNTEAFF,TGTGCCAGCAGCCGACGAAAATCAGTGAACACTGAAGCTTTCTTT
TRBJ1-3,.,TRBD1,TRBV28,CASSRGQGRDTIYF,TGTGCCAGCAGCCGTGGACAGGGAAGGGACACCATATATTTT
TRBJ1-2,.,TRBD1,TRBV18,CASSRDREYGYTF,TGTGCCAGCTCACGAGACAGGGAATATGGCTACACCTTC
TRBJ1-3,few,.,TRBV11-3,CASSLRSSGNTIYF,TGTGCCAGCAGCCTCAGGAGCTCTGGAAACACCATATATTTT
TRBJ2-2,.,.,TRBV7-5,CASSLGRGLRAGELFF,TGTGCCAGCAGCTTAGGCAGGGGGCTAAGAGCCGGGGAGCTGTTTTTT
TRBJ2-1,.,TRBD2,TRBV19,CASSMREGLEQFF,TGTGCCAGTAGTATGCGGGAGGGCCTTGAGCAGTTCTTC
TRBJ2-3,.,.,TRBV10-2,CASSESRGASTDTQYF,TGCGCCAGCAGTGAGTCGAGAGGGGCTAGCACAGATACGCAGTATTTT
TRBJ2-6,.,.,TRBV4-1,CASSQDSTGAVAGANVLTF,TGCGCCAGCAGCCAAGATAGCACGGGGGCGGTGGCTGGGGCCAACGTCCTGACTTTC
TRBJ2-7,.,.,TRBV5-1,CASSSPGTAAYEQYF,TGCGCCAGCAGCTCCCCCGGGACCGCCGCCTACGAGCAGTACTTC
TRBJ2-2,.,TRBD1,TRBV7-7,CASSLVTGGTGELFF,TGTGCCAGCAGCTTAGTCACAGGGGGCACCGGGGAGCTGTTTTTT
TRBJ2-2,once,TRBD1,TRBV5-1,CASRPGTGVARLGTGELFF,TGCGCCAGCAGGCCCGGTACAGGGGTAGCTCGTCTGGGCACCGGGGAGCTGTTTTTT
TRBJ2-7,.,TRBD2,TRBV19,CASSIASGNSYEQYF,TGTGCCAGTAGTATTGCTAGCGGAAACTCCTACGAGCAGTACTTC
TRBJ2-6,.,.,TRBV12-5,CASGLSQKLSGANVLTF,TGTGCTAGTGGTTTGTCACAGAAACTCTCTGGGGCCAACGTCCTGACTTTC